This TCR beta chain was recovered during a study of regulatory T cells in long-lasting Graves disease. Study outcomes and limitations: A greater number of public clonotypes (over 2,500) was shared by persistent patients than by new patients (approximately 910).

Documented time point: persistent/refractory GD, antithyroid drugs over 5 years with positive TRAb. RNA isolated from PBMCs was used to make the TCR library. CDR3 size: 13 residues. The V gene's germline CDR1 is GTSNPN and CDR2 SVGIG (reference sequence). V lost 3 bases, J lost 9 bases, and 12 bases lay in between. Arm-PCR of CDR3 regions with iRepertoire HTBI primers generated TCR beta libraries. From the multiplex PCR reads, TCRdb called clonotypes with MiXCR, one entry per CDR3 protein. The sample includes under 450,000 distinct CDR3 sequences, 20% to 25% of them seen just once. About this clonotype: The target antigen is unknown.

The receptor was isolated from a woman between 40 and 50 years old with Graves disease. This sample comprised peripheral blood mononuclear cells (PBMCs), obtained when the disease was refractory, from a patient treated with antithyroid drugs. V usage is TRBV30 and J usage is TRBJ1-6, with D perhaps TRBD1 (6 bases). The CDR3, as DNA: TGTGCCTGGAGCGGGACATGGGGTTCACCCCTCCACTTT. Translated: CAWSGTWGSPLHF.